This passage covers 9 T cell receptor beta chains from one sample sequenced in a study of cytomegalovirus exposure and HLA in healthy donors (dated by TCRdb to about 2017). The library was generated by the immunoSEQ multiplex PCR assay. The multiplex PCR relied on a mix of 60 forward primers for TCR Vbeta segments and 13 reverse primers for TCR Jbeta segments. TCRdb's version of the immuneACCESS table is confined to in-frame rearrangements and falls short of the full clone set. An unresolved V gene accounts for under half of the shortfall where checked; the remainder is of unknown origin. The sample table records 45,000 to 65,000 clones; roughly 70% of these occur just once. The ten top clones hold roughly 22% of the sample. The sample taken for sequencing was PBMCs. The receptors shown here come from a woman aged 45 to 65 in good health and CMV-seropositive.

This chain links TRBV29-1 with TRBJ2-7; 10 bases fit TRBD1. Germline-derived CDR1 and CDR2 are SQVTM and ANQGSEA. V was clipped by 5 bases and J by 4 bases; unmatched bases: 8. The CDR3 is made up of 14 amino acids. CDR3 sequence: CSVLDRGGKYEQYF. The CDR3, as DNA: TGCAGCGTTCTGGACAGGGGGGGAAAATACGAGCAGTACTTC.

This sequence joins TRBV2 and TRBJ1-1; 7 bases match TRBD1. This CDR3 spans 14 amino acids. Germline CDR1 reads SNHLY; CDR2 reads FYNNEI. Unmatched junction bases numbered 7, after V lost 4 bases and J lost 5 bases. The CDR3 sequence is CASSGGHRGTEAFF. CDR3 nucleotide sequence: TGTGCCAGCAGTGGCGGGCACAGGGGTACTGAAGCTTTCTTT. Full variable domain (outside the CDR3, taken from reference TRBV2 and TRBJ1-1): EPEVTQTPSHQVTQMGQEVILRCVPISNHLYFYWYRQILGQKVEFLVSFYNNEISEKSEIFDDQFSVERPDGSNFTLKIRSTKLEDSAMYFCASSGGHRGTEAFFGQGTRLTVV.

The chain recombines TRBV4-2 with TRBJ2-1, with TRBD2 matching 9 bases. The CDR3 sequence is 16 residues long. With V trimmed by 3 bases and J by 9 bases, 12 bases remained unmatched. From germline, CDR1 is LGHNA and CDR2 YNFKEQ. In DNA form, the CDR3 reads TGTGCCAGCAGCCACCCCGCGGGGACTAGCTTCCCTGAGCAGTTCTTC. Its translation: CASSHPAGTSFPEQFF.

J is TRBJ2-7 and V is TRBV11-2, with D hard to call. Trimming stripped 1 base from V and 4 bases from J, with 8 bases between. CDR1 and CDR2 from the germline V gene are SGHAT and FQNNGV. The CDR3 spans 13 residues. CDR3 sequence reads: CASSLVSQYEQYF. CDR3 bases: TGTGCCAGCAGCTTAGTCAGTCAATACGAGCAGTACTTC. The whole variable domain, filled in from reference TRBV11-2 and TRBJ2-7, reads EAGVAQSPRYKIIEKRQSVAFWCNPISGHATLYWYQQILGQGPKLLIQFQNNGVVDDSQLPKDRFSAERLKGVDSTLKIQPAKLEDSAVYLCASSLVSQYEQYFGPGTRLTVT.

The chain joins TRBV7-4 to TRBJ1-5, with D hard to call. The ends were cut back, 4 bases at V and 4 bases at J, with 17 bases in the middle. This CDR3 is built from 16 residues. Germline values: CDR1 SGHVT, CDR2 SQSDAQ. This CDR3 is CASSCFGRARNQPQHF. The CDR3, as DNA: TGTGCCAGCAGCTGCTTCGGGCGGGCGCGAAATCAGCCCCAGCATTTT.

This clone occurred a few times. The V and J genes are TRBV7-8 and TRBJ1-1; D is uncertain. The germline CDR1 and CDR2 sequences are SGHVS and FQNEAQ. The V and J ends lost 2 bases and 8 bases respectively, with 15 bases between them. The CDR3 contains 14 residues. As DNA, the CDR3 is TGTGCCAGCAGCTTACAGCGGGGTGGCAGGGAAGCTTTCTTT. As protein: CASSLQRGGREAFF.

This clone occurred a few times. Here the CDR3 reads CASSRETAPIYEQYF. In DNA form, the CDR3 reads TGTGCCAGCAGCCGCGAGACAGCACCTATCTACGAGCAGTACTTC. This chain uses TRBV9 with TRBJ2-7; tentative D call: TRBD1 (5 bases). V gave up 4 bases and J gave up 3 bases, with 17 bases separating them. The germline V gene encodes CDR1 SGDLS and CDR2 YYNGEE. The CDR3 has 15 residues.

The chain uses TRBV12-5 and TRBJ1-5; TRBD1 agrees at 8 bases. There are 18 residues in the CDR3. The trim removed 0 bases at V and 0 bases at J, leaving 7 bases unmatched. Germline CDR1 reads LGHNT; CDR2 reads FRNRAP. CDR3 sequence (DNA): TGTGCTAGTGGTTTGGTGGCCAGGGGGCTCACTAGCAATCAGCCCCAGCATTTT. It specifies CASGLVARGLTSNQPQHF.

V gene TRBV27 combines with J gene TRBJ2-3; D gene unclear. The germline CDR1 and CDR2 sequences are MNHEY and SMNVEV (reference sequence). V lost 3 bases, J lost 3 bases, and 13 bases lay in between. The CDR3 spans 15 residues. The CDR3 reads CASSFGSSRTDTQYF. The DNA for the CDR3 is TGTGCCAGCAGTTTCGGTAGTAGTAGAACAGATACGCAGTATTTT.